These 21 T cell receptor beta chains originate from one sample sequenced in a study of response to subunit inactivated influenza vaccine. TCRdb itself ran the RT-PCR reads through MiXCR, one entry per CDR3 protein. The table has roughly 500,000 distinct CDR3 sequences, 16% seen once. Here the sequenced sample was CD4+ T cells sorted from PBMCs, taken roughly 24 months after vaccination. All receptors derive from a man between 50 and 75 years old who received an inactivated influenza vaccine.

This chain links TRBV10-3 with TRBJ2-7; TRBD2 is a possible D gene (5 bases). CDR1 is ENHRY, CDR2 SYGVKD, per germline. V shed 4 bases and J shed 0 bases, with 10 bases lying between them. There are 14 residues in the CDR3. CDR3 region: CAISGTSSSYEQYF. The CDR3 bases are TGTGCCATCAGTGGGACTTCGAGCTCCTACGAGCAGTACTTC.

This clonotype was seen repeatedly, ten times or more. This chain links TRBV5-1 with TRBJ1-2, with TRBD1 matching over 9 bases. Trimming took 4 bases from V and 7 from J; bases not matched to a gene: 5. The CDR3 runs to 13 residues. Germline V lookup: CDR1 SGHRS, CDR2 YFSETQ. The CDR3 coding sequence is TGCGCCAGCAGCCAGGACAGGGGCGGTGGCTACACCTTC. This translates into CASSQDRGGGYTF.

The rearrangement links TRBV7-2 to TRBJ2-7; D might be TRBD2 (7 bases). This CDR3 spans 17 amino acids. CDR1 is SGHTA and CDR2 is FQGNSA in the germline V gene. Trimming pared 3 bases from V and 1 base from J, leaving 19 bases between. The CDR3 spells CASSLTVASGTSYEQYF. CDR3 DNA: TGTGCCAGCAGCTTGACCGTTGCCAGCGGGACATCCTACGAGCAGTACTTC.

The V and J genes are TRBV6-2 or TRBV6-3 and TRBJ2-3; D possibly corresponds to TRBD1 (6 bases). V lost 6 bases, J lost 2 bases, and 12 bases lay in between. The CDR3 covers 14 residues. In germline, CDR1 is MNHEY, CDR2 SVGEGT. CDR3 nucleotide sequence: TGTGCCAGCAGGTTCCGGGACATCACAGATACGCAGTATTTT. It codes for CASRFRDITDTQYF.

This clonotype was found a few times. The chain combines TRBV24-1 with TRBJ2-4, with TRBD1 matching 9 bases. The CDR3 runs 15 residues. With V trimmed by 4 bases and J by 3 bases, 3 bases remained unmatched. CDR1 is KGHDR, CDR2 SFDVKD, per germline. CDR3 in amino acids: CATSETGQGKNIQYF. The CDR3 nucleotides are TGTGCCACCAGTGAAACGGGACAGGGCAAAAACATTCAGTACTTC.

J is TRBJ1-5 and V is TRBV20-1, with 12 bases that match TRBD1. The J segment lost 2 bases and the V segment lost 4 bases, leaving 15 bases of the junction unmatched. Germline V gene lookup returns CDR1 DFQATT and CDR2 SNEGSKA (reference sequence). This CDR3 has 19 residues. This CDR3 is CSAISPGTGGPTRNQPQHF. Here the CDR3 DNA reads TGCAGTGCTATTAGTCCCGGGACAGGGGGCCCTACCCGCAATCAGCCCCAGCATTTT.

CDR3 sequence: CASSQPDRGPDTQYF. The DNA for the CDR3 is TGCGCCAGCAGCCAGCCGGACAGGGGGCCAGATACGCAGTATTTT. This sequence joins TRBV4-1 and TRBJ2-3, with 11 bases matching TRBD1. V lost 3 bases to trimming and J lost 4 bases; unmatched junction nucleotides: 3. Germline CDR1 MGHRA, CDR2 YSYEKL. The length of the CDR3 is 15 residues.

The chain recombines TRBV12-3 or TRBV12-4 with TRBJ1-1; TRBD1 agrees at 7 bases. The ends lost 3 bases at V and 4 bases at J; junction bases unmatched: 17. The CDR3 has 18 amino acids. CDR3 region: CASSFKGAGRVRSTEAFF. The CDR3 DNA reads TGTGCCAGCAGTTTTAAGGGGGCAGGGAGGGTTAGAAGCACTGAAGCTTTCTTT.

A few counts support this clonotype. This rearrangement joins TRBV11-2 to TRBJ2-1; 10 positions agree with TRBD1. Germline CDR1 SGHAT, CDR2 FQNNGV. Losses at the gene ends were 1 base for V and 4 bases for J; bases not matched to a gene: 4. The CDR3 has 16 residues. For the CDR3, the DNA is TGTGCCAGCAGCTTAGTCCGGGACAGGGGTTACAATGAGCAGTTCTTC. Translation: CASSLVRDRGYNEQFF.

The rearrangement joins TRBV6-2 or TRBV6-3 to TRBJ2-1, with 9 bases matching TRBD1. The CDR3 is 16 amino acids. Germline V lookup: CDR1 MNHEY, CDR2 SVGEGT. Trimming took 0 bases from V and 3 from J; bases not matched to a gene: 3. DNA for the CDR3: TGTGCCAGCAGTTACTCCGGGACAGGGAACTACAATGAGCAGTTCTTC. As protein: CASSYSGTGNYNEQFF.

This clonotype was seen a handful of times. This sequence joins TRBV6-1 and TRBJ2-2, with TRBD2 as a possible D gene (6 bases). The CDR3 runs to 14 residues. Germline V gene data show CDR1 as MNHNS and CDR2 as SASEGT. V lost 8 bases, J lost 0 bases, and 10 bases lay in between. The chain's CDR3 is CASCGVANTGELFF. The DNA of the CDR3 is TGTGCCAGCTGCGGGGTAGCGAACACCGGGGAGCTGTTTTTT.

The rearrangement links TRBV7-3 to TRBJ2-7, with 9 bases that match TRBD2. This CDR3 region has 15 residues. J gave up 6 bases and V 5 bases, and 11 bases lay outside the gene matches. CDR1 SGHTA and CDR2 FQGTGA come from the germline V gene. The CDR3 region has the DNA TGTGCCAGCAGCCCCGGGACTAGCCTTCTTTCCGAGCAGTACTTC. It codes for CASSPGTSLLSEQYF. Filled out from reference TRBV7-3 and TRBJ2-7, the complete variable domain reads GAGVSQTPSNKVTEKGKYVELRCDPISGHTALYWYRQSLGQGPEFLIYFQGTGAADDSGLPNDRFFAVRPEGSVSTLKIQRTERGDSAVYLCASSPGTSLLSEQYFGPGTRLTVT.

V is TRBV3-1 and J is TRBJ2-1, with 7 bases lining up with TRBD2. This CDR3 is 13 amino acids long. The junction had 4 bases not matched to a gene; V was cut back by 4 bases and J by 7 bases. Germline-derived CDR1 and CDR2 are LGHDT and YNNKEL (reference sequence). The CDR3 is CASSLGTMNEQFF. The CDR3 bases are TGTGCCAGCAGCCTTGGGACTATGAATGAGCAGTTCTTC.

The table lists this clonotype with a few counts. The junction shows a germline mismatch at one end, possibly a read error. The V gene is TRBV4-2, the J gene TRBJ2-3, with D tentatively TRBD2 (6 bases). Germline-derived CDR1 and CDR2 are LGHNA and YNFKEQ. This CDR3 is built from 13 residues. CDR3 amino acids: CASSQDRSDYRSF. In DNA, the CDR3 is TGTGCCAGCAGCCAAGATCGCTCGGACTACCGGTCTTTT.

This clonotype came up a few times. The chain joins TRBV20-1 to TRBJ2-3; TRBD2 might be the D (6 bases). The CDR3 runs to 14 residues. Germline assignment: CDR1 DFQATT and CDR2 SNEGSKA (reference sequence). The CDR3 here is CSLQDYLSTDTQYF. The CDR3, as DNA: TGCAGCCTCCAGGACTACCTTTCGACAGATACGCAGTATTTT.

This chain connects TRBV20-1 to TRBJ2-5; 14 bases map to TRBD2. The length of the CDR3 is 16 residues. The germline V gene has CDR1 DFQATT and CDR2 SNEGSKA (reference sequence). Trimming at V came to 0 bases and at J to 7 bases, leaving 7 bases not matched to a gene. The chain's CDR3 is CSARDQTSGGVWTQYF. CDR3 nucleotides: TGCAGTGCTAGAGATCAGACTAGCGGGGGGGTTTGGACCCAGTACTTC.

This clonotype has more than one count but fewer than ten. The chain combines TRBV7-2 with TRBJ2-7; 9 nucleotides agree with TRBD1. CDR1 is SGHTA, CDR2 FQGNSA, per germline. V lost 6 bases and J lost 2; bases outside the gene matches: 8. CDR3 length equals 15 residues. The CDR3: CASSHDRGSAYEQYF. The CDR3 DNA is TGTGCCAGCAGTCATGACAGGGGGTCTGCCTACGAGCAGTACTTC. The full variable domain, its missing parts supplied by reference TRBV7-2 and TRBJ2-7, is GAGVSQSPSNKVTEKGKDVELRCDPISGHTALYWYRQSLGQGLEFLIYFQGNSAPDKSGLPSDRFSAERTGGSVSTLTIQRTQQEDSAVYLCASSHDRGSAYEQYFGPGTRLTVT.

This chain joins TRBV7-9 and TRBJ1-1; D gene uncertain. Deletions cut 5 bases from V and 10 bases from J, with 14 bases between. The length of the CDR3 is 12 residues. The germline V gene has CDR1 SEHNR and CDR2 FQNEAQ (reference sequence). CDR3 amino acids: CASSHTVLLAFF. CDR3 nucleotides: TGTGCCAGCAGCCACACGGTGCTGCTAGCTTTCTTT.

This rearrangement joins TRBV11-2 to TRBJ1-1; no definite D call. Trimming pared 2 bases from V and 4 bases from J, leaving 5 bases between. The germline V gene encodes CDR1 SGHAT and CDR2 FQNNGV. The CDR3 is made up of 12 amino acids. The CDR3 reads CASSLSTTEAFF. The CDR3, as DNA: TGTGCCAGCAGCTTATCTACCACTGAAGCTTTCTTT.

This clonotype turned up a few times. This chain uses TRBV12-3 or TRBV12-4 with TRBJ2-5, with D possibly TRBD1 on 5 matching bases. The CDR3 covers 13 residues. The ends were cut back, 5 bases at V and 5 bases at J, with 12 bases in the middle. The DNA of the CDR3 is TGTGCCAGCAGTCCAGGGTTTCTGGAGACCCAGTACTTC. This sequence encodes CASSPGFLETQYF.

The CDR3 is CSVLVASGITDTQYF. The CDR3 nucleotides are TGCAGTGTTTTAGTGGCTAGCGGAATCACAGATACGCAGTATTTT. The chain employs TRBV20-1 and TRBJ2-3, with 7 nucleotides matching TRBD2. CDR1 DFQATT and CDR2 SNEGSKA come from the germline V gene (reference sequence). V shed 7 bases, J shed 2 bases, and the junction held 12 bases outside the gene matches. The CDR3 runs to 15 residues.